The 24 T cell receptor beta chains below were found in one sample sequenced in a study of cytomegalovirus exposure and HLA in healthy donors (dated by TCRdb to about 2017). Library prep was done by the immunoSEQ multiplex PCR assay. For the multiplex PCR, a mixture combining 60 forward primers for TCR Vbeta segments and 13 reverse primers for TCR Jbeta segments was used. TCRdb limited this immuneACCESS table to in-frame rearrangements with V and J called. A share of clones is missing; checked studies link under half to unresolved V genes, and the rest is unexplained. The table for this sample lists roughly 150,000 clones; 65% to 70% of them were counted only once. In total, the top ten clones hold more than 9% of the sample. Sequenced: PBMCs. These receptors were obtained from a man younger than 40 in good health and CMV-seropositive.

The CDR3 here is CASRQERAFF. CDR3 in DNA: TGTGCCAGCAGACAGGAGCGCGCTTTCTTT. The V and J genes are TRBV2 and TRBJ1-1; possible D gene TRBD1, 5 bases. With 6 bases removed from V and 11 bases from J, the gap between germline ends came to 10 bases. The CDR3 totals 10 residues. The germline V gene encodes CDR1 SNHLY and CDR2 FYNNEI.

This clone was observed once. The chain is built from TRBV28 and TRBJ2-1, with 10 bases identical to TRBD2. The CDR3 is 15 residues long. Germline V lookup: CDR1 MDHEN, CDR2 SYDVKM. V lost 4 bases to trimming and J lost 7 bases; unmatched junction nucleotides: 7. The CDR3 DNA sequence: TGTGCCAGCAGTTCCCCGGCGGGACTAGCGAATGAGCAGTTCTTC. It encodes CASSSPAGLANEQFF.

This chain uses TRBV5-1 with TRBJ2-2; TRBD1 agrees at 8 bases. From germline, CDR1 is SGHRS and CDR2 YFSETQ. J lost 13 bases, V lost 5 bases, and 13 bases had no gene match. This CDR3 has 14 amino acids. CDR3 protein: CASSQTGDEGRLFF. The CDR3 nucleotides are TGCGCCAGCAGTCAGACAGGGGATGAGGGTCGGCTGTTTTTT.

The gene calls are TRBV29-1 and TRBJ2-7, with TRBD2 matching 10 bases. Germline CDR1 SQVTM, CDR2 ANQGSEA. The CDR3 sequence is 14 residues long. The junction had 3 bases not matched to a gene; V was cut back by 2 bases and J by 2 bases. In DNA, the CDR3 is TGCAGCGTTGAAACTAGCGGGGTAACCTACGAGCAGTACTTC. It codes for CSVETSGVTYEQYF.

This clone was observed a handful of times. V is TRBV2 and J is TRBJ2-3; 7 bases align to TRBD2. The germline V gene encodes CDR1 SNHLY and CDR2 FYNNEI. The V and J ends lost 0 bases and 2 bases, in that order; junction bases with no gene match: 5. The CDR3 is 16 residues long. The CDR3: CASSEAPSGNTDTQYF. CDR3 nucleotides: TGTGCCAGCAGTGAAGCCCCAAGCGGGAACACAGATACGCAGTATTTT.

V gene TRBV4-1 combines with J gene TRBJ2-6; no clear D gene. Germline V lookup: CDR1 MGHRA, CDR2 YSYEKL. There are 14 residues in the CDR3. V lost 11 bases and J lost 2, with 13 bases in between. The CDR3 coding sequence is TGCGCCTGCTCGATCGGTGCTGGGGCCAACGTCCTGACTTTC. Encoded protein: CACSIGAGANVLTF.

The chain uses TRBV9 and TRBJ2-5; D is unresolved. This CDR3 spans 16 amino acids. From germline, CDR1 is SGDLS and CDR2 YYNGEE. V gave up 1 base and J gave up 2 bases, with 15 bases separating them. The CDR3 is CASSVHADSGQETQYF. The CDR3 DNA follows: TGTGCCAGCAGCGTACATGCAGACTCTGGGCAAGAGACCCAGTACTTC.

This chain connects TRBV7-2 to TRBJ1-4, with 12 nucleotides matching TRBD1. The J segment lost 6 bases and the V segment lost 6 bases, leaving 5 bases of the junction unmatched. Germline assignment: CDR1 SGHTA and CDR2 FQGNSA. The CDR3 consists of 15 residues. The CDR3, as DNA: TGTGCCAGCAGACCGGGACAGGGGGCTCATGAAAAACTGTTTTTT. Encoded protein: CASRPGQGAHEKLFF.

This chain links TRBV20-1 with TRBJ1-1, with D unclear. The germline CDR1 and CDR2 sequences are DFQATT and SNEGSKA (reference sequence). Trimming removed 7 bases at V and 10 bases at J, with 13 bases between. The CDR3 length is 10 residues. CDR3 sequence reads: CSGEREGAFF. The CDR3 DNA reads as TGCAGTGGGGAGAGGGAGGGAGCTTTCTTT.

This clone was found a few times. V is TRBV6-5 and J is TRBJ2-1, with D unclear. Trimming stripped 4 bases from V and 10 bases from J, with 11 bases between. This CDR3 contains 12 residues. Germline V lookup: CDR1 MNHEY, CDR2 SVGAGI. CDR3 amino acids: CASSFLVEEQFF. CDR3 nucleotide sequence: TGTGCCAGCAGTTTCCTCGTAGAGGAGCAGTTCTTC.

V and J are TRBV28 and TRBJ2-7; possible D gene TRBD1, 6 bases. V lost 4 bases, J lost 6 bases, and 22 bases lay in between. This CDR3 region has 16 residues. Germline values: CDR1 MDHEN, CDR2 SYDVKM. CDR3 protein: CASSSRLGGGGPEQYF. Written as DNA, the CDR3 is TGTGCCAGCAGTTCCCGGCTAGGGGGTGGGGGCCCCGAGCAGTACTTC.

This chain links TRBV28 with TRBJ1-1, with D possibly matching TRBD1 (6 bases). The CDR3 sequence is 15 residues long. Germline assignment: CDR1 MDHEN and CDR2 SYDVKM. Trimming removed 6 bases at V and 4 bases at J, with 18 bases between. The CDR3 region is CASSTLGGGVTEAFF. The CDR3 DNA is TGTGCCAGCAGCACGCTAGGGGGTGGGGTCACTGAAGCTTTCTTT.

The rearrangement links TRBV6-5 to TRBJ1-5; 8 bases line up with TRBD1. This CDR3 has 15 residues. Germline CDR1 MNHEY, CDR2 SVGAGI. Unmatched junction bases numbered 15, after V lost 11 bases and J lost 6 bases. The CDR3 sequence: CAGPPGRGLGQPQHF. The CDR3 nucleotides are TGTGCCGGCCCCCCAGGCAGGGGGCTAGGTCAGCCCCAGCATTTT.

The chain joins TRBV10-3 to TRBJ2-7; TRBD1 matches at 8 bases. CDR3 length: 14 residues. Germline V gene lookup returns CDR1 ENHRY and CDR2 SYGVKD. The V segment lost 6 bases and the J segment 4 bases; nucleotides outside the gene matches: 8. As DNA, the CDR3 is TGTGCCATCAGCAAGGACAGGGATGGGTACGAGCAGTACTTC. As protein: CAISKDRDGYEQYF.

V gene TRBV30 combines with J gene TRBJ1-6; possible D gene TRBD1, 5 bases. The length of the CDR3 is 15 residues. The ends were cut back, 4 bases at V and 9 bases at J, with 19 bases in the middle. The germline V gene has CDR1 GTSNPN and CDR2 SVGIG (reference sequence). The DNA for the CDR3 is TGTGCCTGGAATCCGGGGGTTTTGTTTAGTTCACCCCTCCACTTT. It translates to CAWNPGVLFSSPLHF.

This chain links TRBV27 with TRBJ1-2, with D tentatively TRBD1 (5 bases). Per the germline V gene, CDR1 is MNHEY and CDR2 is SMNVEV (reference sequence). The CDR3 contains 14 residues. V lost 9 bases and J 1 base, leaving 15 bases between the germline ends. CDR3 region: CASSLVRGNYGYTF. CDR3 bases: TGTGCCAGTTCTCTGGTTAGGGGTAACTATGGCTACACCTTC.

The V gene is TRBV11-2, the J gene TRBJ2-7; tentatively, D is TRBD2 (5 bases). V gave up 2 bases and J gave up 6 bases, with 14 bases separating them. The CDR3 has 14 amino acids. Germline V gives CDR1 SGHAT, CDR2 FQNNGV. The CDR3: CASSLHEGTGEQYF. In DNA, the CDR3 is TGTGCCAGCAGCTTACATGAGGGAACGGGCGAGCAGTACTTC.

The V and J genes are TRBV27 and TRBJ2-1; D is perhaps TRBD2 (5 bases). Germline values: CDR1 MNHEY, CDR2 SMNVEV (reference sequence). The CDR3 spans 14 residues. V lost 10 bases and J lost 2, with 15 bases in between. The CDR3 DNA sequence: TGTGCCACTGGGCACGAGGGCCCCTACAATGAGCAGTTCTTC. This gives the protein CATGHEGPYNEQFF.

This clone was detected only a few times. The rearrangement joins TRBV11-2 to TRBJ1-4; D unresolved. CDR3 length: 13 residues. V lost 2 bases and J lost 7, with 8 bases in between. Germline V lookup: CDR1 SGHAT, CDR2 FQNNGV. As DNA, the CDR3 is TGTGCCAGCAGCTTAAGCGGGATTGAAAAACTGTTTTTT. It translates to CASSLSGIEKLFF.

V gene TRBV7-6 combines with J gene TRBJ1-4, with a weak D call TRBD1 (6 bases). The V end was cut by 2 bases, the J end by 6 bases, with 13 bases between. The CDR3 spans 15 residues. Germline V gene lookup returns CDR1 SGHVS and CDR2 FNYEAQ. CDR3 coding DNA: TGTGCCAGCAGCTTAAATACAGGGCTCGATGAAAAACTGTTTTTT. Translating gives CASSLNTGLDEKLFF.

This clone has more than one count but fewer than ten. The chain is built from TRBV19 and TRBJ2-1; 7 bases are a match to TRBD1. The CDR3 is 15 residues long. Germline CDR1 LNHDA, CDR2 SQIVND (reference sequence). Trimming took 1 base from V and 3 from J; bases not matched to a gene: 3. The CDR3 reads CASSIGQGFYNEQFF. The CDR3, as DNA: TGTGCCAGTAGTATAGGACAGGGTTTCTACAATGAGCAGTTCTTC.

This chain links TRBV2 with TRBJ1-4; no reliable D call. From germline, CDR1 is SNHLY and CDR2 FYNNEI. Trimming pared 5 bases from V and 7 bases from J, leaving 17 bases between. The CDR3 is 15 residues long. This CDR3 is CASSPRGGSGEKLFF. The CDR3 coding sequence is TGTGCCAGCAGTCCCCGCGGAGGGTCGGGTGAAAAACTGTTTTTT.

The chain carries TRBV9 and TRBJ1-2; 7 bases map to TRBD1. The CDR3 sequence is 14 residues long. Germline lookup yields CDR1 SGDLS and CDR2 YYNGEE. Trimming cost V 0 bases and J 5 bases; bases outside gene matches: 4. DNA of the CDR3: TGTGCCAGCAGCGTAGACGACAGGGAGTATGGCTACACCTTC. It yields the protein CASSVDDREYGYTF.

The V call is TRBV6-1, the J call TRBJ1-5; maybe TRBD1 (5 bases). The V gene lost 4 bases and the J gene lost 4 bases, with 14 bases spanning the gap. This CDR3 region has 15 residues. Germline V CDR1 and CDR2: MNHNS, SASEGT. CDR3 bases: TGTGCCAGCAGTGTTTCTACAGGCATAAATCAGCCCCAGCATTTT. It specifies CASSVSTGINQPQHF.